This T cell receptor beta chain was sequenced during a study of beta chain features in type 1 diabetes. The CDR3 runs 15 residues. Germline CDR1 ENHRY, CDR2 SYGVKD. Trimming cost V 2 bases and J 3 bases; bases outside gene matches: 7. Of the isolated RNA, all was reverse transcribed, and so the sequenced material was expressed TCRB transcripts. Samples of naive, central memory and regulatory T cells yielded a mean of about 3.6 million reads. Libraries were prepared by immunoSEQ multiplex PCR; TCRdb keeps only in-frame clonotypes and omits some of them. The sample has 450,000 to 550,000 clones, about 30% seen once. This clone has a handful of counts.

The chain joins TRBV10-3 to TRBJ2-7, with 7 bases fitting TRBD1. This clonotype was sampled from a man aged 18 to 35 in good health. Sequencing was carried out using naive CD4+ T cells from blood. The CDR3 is CAISEHGQGDYEQYF. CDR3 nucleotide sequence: TGTGCCATCAGTGAGCACGGGCAGGGGGACTACGAGCAGTACTTC.